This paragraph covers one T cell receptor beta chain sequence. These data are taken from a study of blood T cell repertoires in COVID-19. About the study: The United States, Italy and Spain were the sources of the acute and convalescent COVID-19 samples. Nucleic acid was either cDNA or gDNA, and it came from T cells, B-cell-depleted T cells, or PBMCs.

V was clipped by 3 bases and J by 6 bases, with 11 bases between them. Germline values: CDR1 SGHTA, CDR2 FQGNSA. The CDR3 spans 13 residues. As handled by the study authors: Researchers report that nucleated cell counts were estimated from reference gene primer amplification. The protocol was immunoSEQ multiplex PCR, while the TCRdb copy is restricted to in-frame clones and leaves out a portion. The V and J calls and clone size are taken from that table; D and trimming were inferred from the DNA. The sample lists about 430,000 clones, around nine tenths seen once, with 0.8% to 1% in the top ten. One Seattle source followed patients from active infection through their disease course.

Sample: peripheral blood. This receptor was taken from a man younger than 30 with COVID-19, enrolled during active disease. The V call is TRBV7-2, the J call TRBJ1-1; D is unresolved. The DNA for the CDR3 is TGTGCCAGCAGCTTTGGAAGCGGGGCTGAAGCTTTCTTT. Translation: CASSFGSGAEAFF.